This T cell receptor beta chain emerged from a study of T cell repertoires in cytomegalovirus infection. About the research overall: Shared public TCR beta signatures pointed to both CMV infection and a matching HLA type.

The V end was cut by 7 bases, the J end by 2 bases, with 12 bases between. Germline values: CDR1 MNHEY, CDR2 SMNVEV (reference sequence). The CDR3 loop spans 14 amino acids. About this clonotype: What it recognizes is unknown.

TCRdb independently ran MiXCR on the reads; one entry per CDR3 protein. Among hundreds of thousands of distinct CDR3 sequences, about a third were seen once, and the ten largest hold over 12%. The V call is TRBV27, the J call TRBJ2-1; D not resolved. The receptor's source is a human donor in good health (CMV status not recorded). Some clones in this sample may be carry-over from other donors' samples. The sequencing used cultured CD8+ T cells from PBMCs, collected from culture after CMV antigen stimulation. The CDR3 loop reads CASKALGAYNEQFF. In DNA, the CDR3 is TGTGCCAGCAAGGCGCTAGGAGCCTACAATGAGCAGTTCTTC.